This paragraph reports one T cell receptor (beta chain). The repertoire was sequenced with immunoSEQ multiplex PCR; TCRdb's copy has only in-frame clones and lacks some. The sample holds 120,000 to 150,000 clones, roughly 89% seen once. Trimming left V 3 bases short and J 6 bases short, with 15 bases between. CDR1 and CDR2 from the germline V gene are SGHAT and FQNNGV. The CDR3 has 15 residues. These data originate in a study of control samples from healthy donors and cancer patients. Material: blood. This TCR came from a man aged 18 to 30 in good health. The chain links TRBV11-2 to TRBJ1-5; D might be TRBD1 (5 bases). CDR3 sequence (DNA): TGTGCCAGCAGCTTCCAAGACAGAGGGAGTCAGCCCCAGCATTTT. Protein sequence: CASSFQDRGSQPQHF. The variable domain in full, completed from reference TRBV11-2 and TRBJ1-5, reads EAGVAQSPRYKIIEKRQSVAFWCNPISGHATLYWYQQILGQGPKLLIQFQNNGVVDDSQLPKDRFSAERLKGVDSTLKIQPAKLEDSAVYLCASSFQDRGSQPQHFGDGTRLSIL.